The 11 T cell receptor beta chains presented below share a single source sample, sequenced in a study of blood T cell repertoires in COVID-19. Repertoires were generated with immunoSEQ multiplex PCR, while TCRdb's copy carries only in-frame clones and drops some. This sample yields about 140,000 clones, of which 75% to 90% are seen a single time; approximately 3.4% belongs to the top ten. The sequencing sample was made of peripheral blood. These receptors originate from a man aged 70 or older who had recovered from COVID-19.

This clone was seen only once. CDR3 DNA sequence: TGCAGCGTCGGGACTAGCGGGAGTCAAGGGGAGCTGTTTTTT. Its protein is CSVGTSGSQGELFF. J is TRBJ2-2 and V is TRBV29-1; 14 positions match TRBD2. The CDR3 consists of 14 residues. The germline V gene has CDR1 SQVTM and CDR2 ANQGSEA. The ends lost 6 bases at V and 8 bases at J; junction bases unmatched: 5.

This chain connects TRBV7-9 to TRBJ1-1; D is unclear. The ends were cut back, 7 bases at V and 0 bases at J, with 18 bases in the middle. CDR1 is SEHNR, CDR2 FQNEAQ, per germline (reference sequence). This CDR3 has 16 residues. The CDR3 region is CASTNIVRQMNTEAFF. CDR3 in DNA: TGTGCCAGCACTAATATTGTGAGGCAGATGAACACTGAAGCTTTCTTT.

The rearrangement uses TRBV18 and TRBJ2-5; D is perhaps TRBD2 (6 bases). V dropped 3 bases and J dropped 5 bases, with 13 bases sitting between them. The CDR3 runs 14 residues. The germline V gene encodes CDR1 KGHSH and CDR2 LQKENI. The CDR3 reads CASSPEGSVETQYF. In DNA form, the CDR3 reads TGTGCCAGCTCACCGGAGGGGTCCGTCGAGACCCAGTACTTC.

The rearrangement joins TRBV18 to TRBJ1-2, with D unresolved. The ends were cut back, 0 bases at V and 2 bases at J, with 7 bases in the middle. Germline V CDR1 and CDR2: KGHSH, LQKENI. CDR3 length: 14 residues. The DNA for the CDR3 is TGTGCCAGCTCACCACCGGCGGGGAACTATGGCTACACCTTC. Amino acids: CASSPPAGNYGYTF.

V gene TRBV7-6 combines with J gene TRBJ1-1; D uncertain. Per germline, CDR1 SGHVS and CDR2 FNYEAQ. V was trimmed by 2 bases and J by 7 bases, leaving 5 bases between them. This CDR3 contains 11 residues. CDR3 bases: TGTGCCAGCAGCTTACAGGATGAAGCTTTCTTT. This encodes CASSLQDEAFF. Full variable domain (remainder filled in from reference TRBV7-6 and TRBJ1-1): GAGVSQSPRYKVTKRGQDVALRCDPISGHVSLYWYRQALGQGPEFLTYFNYEAQQDKSGLPNDRFSAERPEGSISTLTIQRTEQRDSAMYRCASSLQDEAFFGQGTRLTVV.

The sample holds a few counts of this clone. The V gene is TRBV7-9, the J gene TRBJ2-4, with 9 bases fitting TRBD1. Germline V lookup: CDR1 SEHNR, CDR2 FQNEAQ (reference sequence). V shed 4 bases and J 6 bases; nucleotides not matched to a gene: 10. This CDR3 spans 16 amino acids. Here the CDR3 reads CASSSPGQGFGNIQYF. CDR3 bases: TGTGCCAGCAGCTCTCCCGGACAGGGGTTCGGAAACATTCAGTACTTC. The full variable domain, rest sourced from reference TRBV7-9 and TRBJ2-4, is DTGVSQNPRHKITKRGQNVTFRCDPISEHNRLYWYRQTLGQGPEFLTYFQNEAQLEKSRLLSDRFSAERPKGSFSTLEIQRTEQGDSAMYLCASSSPGQGFGNIQYFGAGTRLSVL.

V and J are TRBV28 and TRBJ2-7, with 7 bases lining up with TRBD2. The germline gives CDR1 MDHEN, CDR2 SYDVKM. V dropped 6 bases and J dropped 5; count of bases not matched to a gene: 13. CDR3 length equals 15 residues. For the CDR3, the DNA is TGTGCCAGCAGCAGTTTAAGGGCGGGAGCCCACGAGCAGTACTTC. Translation: CASSSLRAGAHEQYF.

The gene calls are TRBV7-2 and TRBJ1-2, with 7 bases identical to TRBD1. The CDR3 length is 15 residues. The germline V gene encodes CDR1 SGHTA and CDR2 FQGNSA. V lost 0 bases and J lost 7; bases outside the gene matches: 8. The CDR3: CASSLAPTGPTGYTF. The CDR3 DNA sequence: TGTGCCAGCAGCTTAGCCCCGACAGGGCCCACTGGCTACACCTTC.

This chain links TRBV3-1 (or the pseudogene TRBV3-2) with TRBJ2-7, with D maybe TRBD1 (6 bases). Germline CDR1 LGHDT, CDR2 YNNKEL (reference sequence). Deletions cut 1 base from V and 3 bases from J, with 13 bases between. CDR3 length: 15 amino acids. The CDR3 DNA reads as TGTGCCAGCAGCCAAGTGGGGCAGGGGTTCTACGAGCAGTACTTC. This sequence encodes CASSQVGQGFYEQYF.

The genes are TRBV6-5 and TRBJ2-2, with 8 bases fitting TRBD2. Germline CDR1 and CDR2: MNHEY and SVGAGI. Losses at the gene ends were 4 bases for V and 6 bases for J; bases not matched to a gene: 1. There are 13 residues in the CDR3. CDR3 residues: CASSSSGSGELFF. For the CDR3, the DNA is TGTGCCAGCAGTTCTAGCGGGTCCGGGGAGCTGTTTTTT.

This chain joins TRBV12-3 or TRBV12-4 and TRBJ2-3, with D possibly being TRBD2 (6 bases). The CDR3 spans 13 residues. Trimming left V 5 bases short and J 6 bases short, with 12 bases between. The CDR3 DNA reads as TGTGCCAGCAGTCTCGCTAGCGACGATACGCAGTATTTT. This encodes CASSLASDDTQYF.